A single sample is the source of the 19 T cell receptor beta chains below, sequenced in a study of beta chain features in type 1 diabetes. Since all of the isolated RNA was reverse transcribed, expressed TCRB transcripts were what got sequenced. Some clones are missing from TCRdb's copy, which holds only in-frame ones; the method was immunoSEQ multiplex PCR. The repertoire holds under 450,000 clones, about 14% seen once, with approximately 0.02% in the top ten. Sequencing input: naive CD4+ T cells from blood. Receptor source: a woman aged 18 to 35 in good health.

This clone has more than one count but fewer than ten. The V gene is TRBV13, the J gene TRBJ2-7; the match to TRBD2 covers 13 bases. J gave up 6 bases and V 5 bases, and 16 bases lay outside the gene matches. The CDR3 covers 18 residues. From germline, CDR1 is PRHDT and CDR2 FYEKMQ (reference sequence). The CDR3: CASSRGGLAGDTLREQYF. CDR3 nucleotide sequence: TGTGCCAGCAGCCGAGGCGGACTAGCGGGAGATACCCTTCGCGAGCAGTACTTC.

The chain couples TRBV4-2 to TRBJ2-1; TRBD2 matches 10 bases. J gave up 3 bases and V 1 base, and 0 bases lay outside the gene matches. This CDR3 spans 15 amino acids. Germline CDR1 and CDR2: LGHNA and YNFKEQ. CDR3 sequence: CASSQVAGGYNEQFF. The CDR3 DNA follows: TGTGCCAGCAGCCAAGTAGCGGGAGGCTACAATGAGCAGTTCTTC.

The DNA for the CDR3 is TGTGCCAGCAGTGAAACTAGCACAGATACGCAGTATTTT. This gives the protein CASSETSTDTQYF. The V gene is TRBV28, the J gene TRBJ2-3; no firm D call. The CDR3 sequence is 13 residues long. Germline-derived CDR1 and CDR2 are MDHEN and SYDVKM. With 5 bases removed from V and 0 bases from J, the gap between germline ends came to 6 bases.

The chain is built from TRBV9 and TRBJ2-7, with 9 bases identical to TRBD2. The CDR3 runs to 15 residues. Germline assignment: CDR1 SGDLS and CDR2 YYNGEE. The junction had 4 bases not matched to a gene; V was cut back by 0 bases and J by 3 bases. The CDR3 region is CASSVGGAGGYEQYF. The CDR3 nucleotides read TGTGCCAGCAGCGTAGGGGGAGCGGGGGGCTACGAGCAGTACTTC.

V gene TRBV25-1 combines with J gene TRBJ1-4, with D perhaps matching TRBD1 (5 bases). The germline V gene encodes CDR1 MGHDK and CDR2 SYGVNS. The germline V and J ends were trimmed by 4 bases and 5 bases, with 20 bases remaining between them. The CDR3 has 17 residues. Here the CDR3 reads CASSAWSAGRSNEKLFF. Written as DNA, the CDR3 is TGTGCCAGCAGTGCATGGTCGGCGGGGCGATCGAATGAAAAACTGTTTTTT.

This clone was recorded a few times. The J gene is TRBJ2-5, the V gene TRBV30; possibly TRBD2 for D (5 bases). The CDR3 length is 13 residues. The ends were cut back, 5 bases at V and 5 bases at J, with 15 bases in the middle. Germline-derived CDR1 and CDR2 are GTSNPN and SVGIG (reference sequence). The CDR3 bases are TGTGCCTGGGAAATGCGGGTAAGGGAGACCCAGTACTTC. Residues: CAWEMRVRETQYF.

The V call is TRBV21-1, the J call TRBJ1-5. TRBV21-1 is labeled a pseudogene. The CDR3 has 19 residues. CDR3 residues: CASRPVEDRRSNSNQPQHF. As DNA, the CDR3 is TGTGCCAGCAGGCCCGTGGAAGATCGACGGAGCAATAGCAATCAGCCCCAGCATTTT.

The chain couples TRBV28 to TRBJ2-6, with TRBD1 as a possible D gene (5 bases). Germline CDR1 MDHEN, CDR2 SYDVKM. V was shortened by 11 bases and J by 0 bases, with 11 bases between the two germline ends. The CDR3 totals 14 residues. As DNA, the CDR3 is TGTGCCGGTGGGGCCCACTCTGGGGCCAACGTCCTGACTTTC. It codes for CAGGAHSGANVLTF.

The count of this clone is one. V usage is TRBV30 and J usage is TRBJ2-5, with 8 bases lining up with TRBD2. Germline CDR1 and CDR2: GTSNPN and SVGIG (reference sequence). The CDR3 length is 13 residues. Unmatched junction bases numbered 10, after V lost 4 bases and J lost 9 bases. CDR3 nucleotide sequence: TGTGCCTGGAAACTAGCGGACCCCGGGGCCCAGTACTTC. It encodes CAWKLADPGAQYF.

This clone was counted only a few times. The genes are TRBV28 and TRBJ1-1; 8 nucleotides align to TRBD1. Trimming cost V 3 bases and J 3 bases; bases outside gene matches: 9. CDR3 size: 16 residues. The germline gives CDR1 MDHEN, CDR2 SYDVKM. The CDR3 DNA sequence: TGTGCCAGCAGTTTGCGGCCTCAGGGGGCGGACACTGAAGCTTTCTTT. It encodes CASSLRPQGADTEAFF. The full variable domain, its missing parts supplied by reference TRBV28 and TRBJ1-1, is DVKVTQSSRYLVKRTGEKVFLECVQDMDHENMFWYRQDPGLGLRLIYFSYDVKMKEKGDIPEGYSVSREKKERFSLILESASTNQTSMYLCASSLRPQGADTEAFFGQGTRLTVV.

Only a few counts were recorded for this clone. V usage is TRBV30 and J usage is TRBJ2-7; no reliable D call. The germline CDR1 and CDR2 sequences are GTSNPN and SVGIG (reference sequence). V shed 2 bases and J shed 1 base, with 6 bases lying between them. This CDR3 has 12 amino acids. The CDR3 sequence: CAWSFGSYEQYF. The DNA of the CDR3 is TGTGCCTGGAGTTTCGGTTCCTACGAGCAGTACTTC.

This rearrangement joins TRBV5-6 to TRBJ2-5; D may be TRBD2 (5 bases). The CDR3 is 14 amino acids. V dropped 0 bases and J dropped 5 bases, with 11 bases sitting between them. CDR1 and CDR2 (germline): SGHDT, YYEEEE. The CDR3 reads CASSLGGLAETQYF. Written as DNA, the CDR3 is TGTGCCAGCAGCTTGGGCGGCCTAGCCGAGACCCAGTACTTC. The full variable domain, its missing parts supplied by reference TRBV5-6 and TRBJ2-5, is DAGVTQSPTHLIKTRGQQVTLRCSPKSGHDTVSWYQQALGQGPQFIFQYYEEEERQRGNFPDRFSGHQFPNYSSELNVNALLLGDSALYLCASSLGGLAETQYFGPGTRLLVL.

This clone turned up a few times. The chain combines TRBV7-9 with TRBJ2-1; 9 bases map to TRBD2. The junction had 9 bases not matched to a gene; V was cut back by 2 bases and J by 4 bases. This CDR3 is 17 amino acids long. Germline CDR1 is SEHNR and CDR2 is FQNEAQ (reference sequence). CDR3 sequence: CASSLPPFGLAYNEQFF. The DNA of the CDR3 is TGTGCCAGCAGCTTACCACCGTTTGGACTAGCGTACAATGAGCAGTTCTTC.

The gene calls are TRBV7-2 and TRBJ1-2; D uncertain. Germline loops: CDR1 SGHTA, CDR2 FQGNSA. V was clipped by 5 bases and J by 7 bases, with 11 bases between them. The CDR3 loop spans 12 amino acids. The CDR3 coding sequence is TGTGCCAGCAGCAACGTGCGGGGTGGCTACACCTTC. Amino acids: CASSNVRGGYTF.

This clone was counted between two and nine times. This sequence joins TRBV5-1 and TRBJ2-2, with D unclear. The CDR3 extends over 14 amino acids. Germline loops: CDR1 SGHRS, CDR2 YFSETQ. With 0 bases removed from V and 1 base from J, the gap between germline ends came to 4 bases. Here the CDR3 reads CASSLGGNTGELFF. CDR3 bases: TGCGCCAGCAGCTTGGGCGGGAACACCGGGGAGCTGTTTTTT.

This clone was seen only a few times. V is TRBV9 and J is TRBJ2-5; the match to TRBD2 covers 12 bases. The junction had 2 bases not matched to a gene; V was cut back by 0 bases and J by 2 bases. The CDR3 runs to 16 residues. Germline CDR1 and CDR2: SGDLS and YYNGEE. CDR3 residues: CASSVVGTSGQETQYF. In DNA form, the CDR3 reads TGTGCCAGCAGCGTAGTGGGGACTAGCGGGCAAGAGACCCAGTACTTC.

The table lists this clone with a few counts. The genes are TRBV6-5 and TRBJ2-5, with 10 bases identical to TRBD2. Germline lookup yields CDR1 MNHEY and CDR2 SVGAGI. After removal of 0 bases from V and 5 bases from J, the junction contained 3 bases not matched to a gene. The CDR3 runs 15 residues. The CDR3 loop reads CASSYSGTSAETQYF. CDR3 in DNA: TGTGCCAGCAGTTACTCGGGGACTAGCGCGGAGACCCAGTACTTC.

This sequence joins TRBV30 and TRBJ2-7, with D possibly being TRBD2 (5 bases). The CDR3 is 13 residues long. V shed 2 bases and J shed 4 bases, with 12 bases lying between them. The germline V gene encodes CDR1 GTSNPN and CDR2 SVGIG (reference sequence). This CDR3 reads CAWSYDYAYEQYF. The CDR3 coding sequence is TGTGCCTGGAGTTATGACTATGCTTACGAGCAGTACTTC.

The rearrangement links TRBV15 to TRBJ2-5; the D gene is possibly TRBD2 (5 bases). This CDR3 has 18 residues. Looked up from germline, CDR1 is LNHNV and CDR2 is YYDKDF (reference sequence). With 0 bases removed from V and 4 bases from J, the gap between germline ends came to 21 bases. CDR3 sequence (DNA): TGTGCCACCAGCAGAGATTTAGGTTTGCGGGCGCGGCCAGAGACCCAGTACTTC. The encoded protein is CATSRDLGLRARPETQYF.